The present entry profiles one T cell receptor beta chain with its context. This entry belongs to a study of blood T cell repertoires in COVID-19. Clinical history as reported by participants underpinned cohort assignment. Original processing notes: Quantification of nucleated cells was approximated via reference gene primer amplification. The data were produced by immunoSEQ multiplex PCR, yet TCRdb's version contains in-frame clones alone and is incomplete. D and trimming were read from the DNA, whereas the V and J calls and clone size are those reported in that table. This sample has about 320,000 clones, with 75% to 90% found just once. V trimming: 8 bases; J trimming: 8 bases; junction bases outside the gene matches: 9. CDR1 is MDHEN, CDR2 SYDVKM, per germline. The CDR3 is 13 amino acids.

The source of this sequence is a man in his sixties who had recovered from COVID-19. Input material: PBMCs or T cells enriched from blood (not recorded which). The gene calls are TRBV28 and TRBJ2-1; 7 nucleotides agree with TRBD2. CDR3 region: CASSAGETYEQFF. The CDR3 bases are TGTGCCAGCTCCGCGGGAGAAACCTATGAGCAGTTCTTC.